These 32 T cell receptor beta chains were all obtained from the same sample, sequenced in a study of blood T cell repertoires in COVID-19. Here immunoSEQ multiplex PCR was the method, and the copy in TCRdb shows in-frame clones only, minus some. The data contain approximately 240,000 clones, 75% to 95% of them singletons. Sequenced input: PBMCs or T cells enriched from blood (not recorded which). The receptor source for this set is a woman between 18 and 29 years old who had recovered from COVID-19.

This chain connects TRBV5-8 to TRBJ1-1; the match to TRBD1 covers 7 bases. This CDR3 contains 14 residues. Germline V gene sequence: CDR1 SGHTS, CDR2 YDEGEE. V lost 4 bases, J lost 0 bases, and 3 bases stayed unmatched. The CDR3 DNA reads TGTGCCAGCAGCAAGGGACAGCTGAACACTGAAGCTTTCTTT. It translates to CASSKGQLNTEAFF.

This clone showed up many times. The rearrangement uses TRBV7-9 and TRBJ1-1; a possible D gene is TRBD1 (6 bases). The germline V gene has CDR1 SEHNR and CDR2 FQNEAQ (reference sequence). Between the trimmed V and J ends, which lost 11 bases and 4 bases, there was a span of 14 bases. CDR3 size: 12 residues. CDR3 region: CADAGAGTEAFF. The CDR3, as DNA: TGTGCCGATGCGGGGGCGGGCACTGAAGCTTTCTTT.

The V and J genes are TRBV19 and TRBJ2-2; 8 bases are shared with TRBD1. Germline V gene lookup returns CDR1 LNHDA and CDR2 SQIVND (reference sequence). This CDR3 is built from 16 residues. Trimming at V came to 7 bases and at J to 4 bases, leaving 11 bases not matched to a gene. CDR3 DNA sequence: TGTGCCAGTAAGAGGGCAGATGACAGGGGCACCGGGGAGCTGTTTTTT. Translation gives CASKRADDRGTGELFF.

The CDR3 region has the DNA TGCGCCAGCAGCTTCGGTCTGACAGGGGCGCTCGCAACTAATGAAAAACTGTTTTTT. Amino acids: CASSFGLTGALATNEKLFF. The chain employs TRBV5-1 and TRBJ1-4, with 8 bases fitting TRBD1. The CDR3 is made up of 19 amino acids. Germline loops: CDR1 SGHRS, CDR2 YFSETQ. V lost 2 bases, J lost 0 bases, and 12 bases stayed unmatched.

The rearrangement links TRBV12-3 or TRBV12-4 to TRBJ2-7; maybe TRBD2 (6 bases). V lost 6 bases and J lost 4, with 7 bases in between. This CDR3 region has 11 residues. As DNA, the CDR3 is TGTGCCAGCAGCCGGGAGTACGAGCAGTACTTC. It yields the protein CASSREYEQYF.

The chain recombines TRBV29-1 with TRBJ1-2; D might be TRBD1 (5 bases). CDR1 is SQVTM and CDR2 is ANQGSEA in the germline V gene. V gave up 4 bases and J gave up 6 bases, with 9 bases separating them. The CDR3 consists of 11 residues. The CDR3 reads CSVAGYHGYTF. The CDR3 DNA is TGCAGCGTTGCAGGGTATCATGGCTACACCTTC.

This rearrangement joins TRBV6-6 to TRBJ2-7; TRBD1 matches at 10 bases. Trimming cost V 6 bases and J 5 bases; bases outside gene matches: 16. Germline CDR1 and CDR2: MNHNY and SVGAGI (reference sequence). CDR3 size: 17 residues. CDR3 DNA sequence: TGTGCCAGCAGCCGACGTAGGCCCGACAGGGGGCACGACGAGCAGTACTTC. Protein: CASSRRRPDRGHDEQYF.

V is TRBV5-6 and J is TRBJ1-1; D gene uncertain. The CDR3 is made up of 14 amino acids. The V gene lost 4 bases and the J gene lost 13 bases, with 23 bases spanning the gap. Germline V gene lookup returns CDR1 SGHDT and CDR2 YYEEEE. CDR3 residues: CASSLRYQDYSSFF. The DNA of the CDR3 is TGTGCCAGCAGCCTACGCTATCAGGACTATAGCAGTTTCTTT.

The CDR3 DNA reads TGTGCCAGCAGCTTAAGTTCCGATTCACCCCTCCACTTT. It encodes CASSLSSDSPLHF. This chain uses TRBV7-3 with TRBJ1-6; unclear D gene. V gave up 1 base and J gave up 8 bases, with 6 bases separating them. CDR1 and CDR2 (germline): SGHTA, FQGTGA. This CDR3 is built from 13 residues.

This chain joins TRBV20-1 and TRBJ1-2, with D possibly being TRBD1 (6 bases). The CDR3 is 11 residues long. V gave up 5 bases and J gave up 3 bases, with 7 bases separating them. Germline lookup yields CDR1 DFQATT and CDR2 SNEGSKA (reference sequence). CDR3 amino acids: CSARTDYGYTF. CDR3 bases: TGCAGTGCTCGGACAGACTATGGCTACACCTTC.

The chain carries TRBV18 and TRBJ2-7; 10 bases are a match to TRBD1. The junction had 10 bases not matched to a gene; V was cut back by 1 base and J by 7 bases. The germline V gene has CDR1 KGHSH and CDR2 LQKENI. The CDR3 loop spans 16 amino acids. CDR3 nucleotides: TGTGCCAGCTCACCACTTGGGACAGGGGATTGGGGAGAGCAGTACTTC. Protein: CASSPLGTGDWGEQYF.

The chain links TRBV15 to TRBJ1-3; a weak D match, TRBD1 (6 bases). Germline V gives CDR1 LNHNV, CDR2 YYDKDF (reference sequence). The CDR3 is 15 residues long. V lost 0 bases to trimming and J lost 4 bases, with 10 bases between them. CDR3 sequence: CATSRDRGGGNTIYF. CDR3 nucleotides: TGTGCCACCAGCAGAGATCGAGGGGGAGGAAACACCATATATTTT.

Relative to its sample, this clone is medium-sized. This chain joins TRBV5-1 and TRBJ2-3; D might be TRBD1 (5 bases). Trimming cost V 0 bases and J 8 bases, with 31 bases left between them. This CDR3 comprises 20 residues. In germline, CDR1 is SGHRS, CDR2 YFSETQ. This CDR3 reads CASSLERGPTPRNPATTQYF. In nucleotides, the CDR3 is TGCGCCAGCAGCTTGGAAAGGGGTCCCACCCCACGGAACCCCGCCACTACGCAGTATTTT.

The V call is TRBV6-1, the J call TRBJ1-2; 8 nucleotides align to TRBD1. After removal of 1 base from V and 4 bases from J, the junction contained 8 bases not matched to a gene. Germline V CDR1 and CDR2: MNHNS, SASEGT. The CDR3 loop spans 16 amino acids. The CDR3 region is CASSEDWPGQVYGYTF. CDR3 DNA: TGTGCCAGCAGTGAAGATTGGCCGGGACAGGTCTATGGCTACACCTTC.

The V call is TRBV14, the J call TRBJ2-7; weak D call: TRBD1 (6 bases). CDR1 and CDR2 from the germline V gene are SGHDN and FVKESK. This CDR3 comprises 15 residues. Trimming removed 4 bases from V and 2 bases from J, with 15 bases in between. DNA of the CDR3: TGTGCCAGCAGCCGCCGGACAGCCATTGCCTACGAGCAGTACTTC. It yields the protein CASSRRTAIAYEQYF.

V usage is TRBV10-3 and J usage is TRBJ2-7, with 8 bases identical to TRBD2. The trim removed 2 bases at V and 4 bases at J, leaving 10 bases unmatched. The CDR3 extends over 16 amino acids. Germline V gives CDR1 ENHRY, CDR2 SYGVKD. The CDR3 DNA sequence: TGTGCCATCAGTGAGGCGGGGGGAGGCGCCTCGTACGAGCAGTACTTC. Translating it yields CAISEAGGGASYEQYF.

This sequence joins TRBV5-6 and TRBJ1-5; D is ambiguous. V was pared by 0 bases and J by 2 bases, with 9 bases between. CDR1 and CDR2 (germline): SGHDT, YYEEEE. The CDR3 loop spans 15 amino acids. The CDR3 protein is CASSLESLGNQPQHF. As DNA, the CDR3 is TGTGCCAGCAGCTTGGAGAGTTTAGGCAATCAGCCCCAGCATTTT.

V and J are TRBV19 and TRBJ1-4; D is unresolved. There are 13 residues in the CDR3. V was trimmed by 1 base and J by 7 bases, leaving 7 bases between them. From germline, CDR1 is LNHDA and CDR2 SQIVND (reference sequence). Here the CDR3 DNA reads TGTGCCAGTAGTATAGTACGGAGTGAAAAACTGTTTTTT. Translation gives CASSIVRSEKLFF. Full variable domain (rest looked up from reference TRBV19 and TRBJ1-4): DGGITQSPKYLFRKEGQNVTLSCEQNLNHDAMYWYRQDPGQGLRLIYYSQIVNDFQKGDIAEGYSVSREKKESFPLTVTSAQKNPTAFYLCASSIVRSEKLFFGSGTQLSVL.

This clone came up once. The chain carries TRBV4-1 and TRBJ2-3; D gene ambiguous. With 2 bases removed from V and 6 bases from J, the gap between germline ends came to 12 bases. CDR3 length: 14 residues. Germline V gene data show CDR1 as MGHRA and CDR2 as YSYEKL. This chain's CDR3 is CASSQSYPRDTQYF. The CDR3 DNA sequence: TGCGCCAGCAGCCAATCCTACCCCAGGGATACGCAGTATTTT.

The chain couples TRBV12-3 or TRBV12-4 to TRBJ2-3, with D uncertain. V lost 6 bases and J lost 0, with 4 bases in between. CDR3 size: 12 residues. The CDR3 loop is CASSRSTDTQYF. In DNA, the CDR3 is TGTGCCAGCAGCAGAAGCACAGATACGCAGTATTTT.

This clone appeared a single time. The V gene is TRBV28, the J gene TRBJ1-6, with 10 bases identical to TRBD1. J was trimmed by 6 bases and V by 6 bases; bases with no gene match: 5. The CDR3 runs to 15 residues. Germline V gene sequence: CDR1 MDHEN, CDR2 SYDVKM. The CDR3, as DNA: TGTGCCAGCAGAGACAGGGGGCTGGGTAATTCACCCCTCCACTTT. Residues: CASRDRGLGNSPLHF.

The chain couples TRBV27 to TRBJ1-2; maybe TRBD1 (5 bases). The CDR3 has 15 amino acids. V lost 5 bases and J lost 2, with 15 bases in between. Germline CDR1 MNHEY, CDR2 SMNVEV (reference sequence). As DNA, the CDR3 is TGTGCCAGCAGTCCAGGGTCGTCTATAAACTATGGCTACACCTTC. Protein sequence: CASSPGSSINYGYTF.

In this sample, this clone turned up a few times. The rearrangement joins TRBV5-1 to TRBJ2-7; 10 bases are a match to TRBD2. The V gene end was trimmed by 4 bases and the J gene end by 1 base; junction bases not matched to a gene: 5. Germline V CDR1 and CDR2: SGHRS, YFSETQ. This CDR3 region has 15 residues. In DNA form, the CDR3 reads TGCGCCAGCAGCCTAGCGGGAGATGAGTCCTACGAGCAGTACTTC. Translated: CASSLAGDESYEQYF.

The chain recombines TRBV2 with TRBJ2-7, with D perhaps matching TRBD2 (5 bases). Germline CDR1 SNHLY, CDR2 FYNNEI. The CDR3 extends over 11 amino acids. The V end lost 8 bases, the J end lost 5 bases, and 10 bases lay between the germline ends. CDR3 DNA sequence: TGTGCCAGCCTCCGGGGAAACGAGCAGTACTTC. Amino acid sequence: CASLRGNEQYF.

The V gene is TRBV11-2, the J gene TRBJ2-1; weak D call: TRBD2 (5 bases). CDR3 length equals 11 residues. V lost 6 bases and J 6 bases, leaving 6 bases between the germline ends. CDR1 is SGHAT, CDR2 FQNNGV, per germline. In DNA, the CDR3 is TGTGCCAGCAGGCGGGTCAATGAGCAGTTCTTC. Amino acids: CASRRVNEQFF.

The table lists this clone with a count of one. The V gene is TRBV14, the J gene TRBJ1-1; D ambiguous. CDR3 length: 13 residues. V lost 0 bases and J 8 bases, leaving 10 bases between the germline ends. The germline CDR1 and CDR2 sequences are SGHDN and FVKESK. The CDR3 DNA follows: TGTGCCAGCAGCCAAGATCGCGTCCCCGAAGCTTTCTTT. Translated, it gives CASSQDRVPEAFF.

The chain employs TRBV5-1 and TRBJ1-1, with TRBD1 identical over 7 bases. The CDR3 has 14 residues. Germline V CDR1 and CDR2: SGHRS, YFSETQ. With 1 base clipped from V and 4 bases from J, the junction kept 4 bases outside the gene matches. The CDR3 coding sequence is TGCGCCAGCAGCTTGACAGGGGATAGCACTGAAGCTTTCTTT. Translated: CASSLTGDSTEAFF.

A single count supports this clone. The J gene is TRBJ2-3, the V gene TRBV9; 8 bases match TRBD1. Germline-derived CDR1 and CDR2 are SGDLS and YYNGEE. The CDR3 runs to 14 residues. The ends lost 3 bases at V and 2 bases at J; junction bases unmatched: 2. The CDR3 coding sequence is TGTGCCAGCAGCGACAGGGGGAACACAGATACGCAGTATTTT. Translating it yields CASSDRGNTDTQYF.

The CDR3 spells CASGPGEGANTGELFF. The CDR3 nucleotides are TGTGCCAGCGGACCAGGGGAGGGCGCGAACACCGGGGAGCTGTTTTTT. This chain joins TRBV6-4 and TRBJ2-2; D perhaps matches TRBD2 (7 bases). The V gene lost 8 bases and the J gene lost 0 bases, with 16 bases spanning the gap. Germline V gene lookup returns CDR1 MRHNA and CDR2 SNTAGT. The length of the CDR3 is 16 residues.

The chain carries TRBV29-1 and TRBJ2-7; 9 bases fit TRBD1. Germline V gene data show CDR1 as SQVTM and CDR2 as ANQGSEA. This CDR3 is built from 13 residues. The J segment lost 6 bases and the V segment lost 4 bases, leaving 7 bases of the junction unmatched. CDR3 DNA: TGCAGCGTTGCGTCAGGGACAGGGAGCGAGCAGTACTTC. It yields the protein CSVASGTGSEQYF.

The CDR3 DNA sequence: TGTGCCAGCAGCTTAGCGGAATATCGGACAGGGGCGCAAGACTATGGCTACACCTTC. As protein: CASSLAEYRTGAQDYGYTF. The V gene is TRBV11-2, the J gene TRBJ1-2, with TRBD1 identical over 9 bases. The CDR3 covers 19 residues. Germline CDR1 SGHAT, CDR2 FQNNGV. J gave up 3 bases and V 1 base, and 15 bases lay outside the gene matches.

V and J are TRBV18 and TRBJ1-3, with D uncertain. The V gene's germline CDR1 is KGHSH and CDR2 LQKENI. The CDR3 consists of 16 residues. V was shortened by 6 bases and J by 0 bases, with 15 bases between the two germline ends. In nucleotides, the CDR3 is TGTGCCAGCTCTCATTCCGAGGGCCGCTCTGGAAACACCATATATTTT. Its protein product is CASSHSEGRSGNTIYF.